These T cell receptor beta chains were read from a single sample in a study of cytomegalovirus exposure and HLA in healthy donors. Only in-frame clones appear in the TCRdb table, and some are missing; sequencing was by immunoSEQ multiplex PCR. The sample lists about 140,000 clones, 73% seen once, with over 1% in the top ten. Sequencing was carried out using PBMCs. These receptors originate from a woman aged 35 to 49 in good health and CMV-seronegative. CDR3s include the opening cysteine and the closing phenylalanine or tryptophan. A D gene is named only where the DNA matches it firmly. Size values are once, few and many counts, or a class for expanded clones, and some rows have none.

v_call: TRBV5-1
d_call: .
clone_size: .
j_call: TRBJ1-1
cdr3_nt: TGCGCCAGCAGCTTGGAAGGGGGTACTGAAGCTTTCTTT
cdr3_aa: CASSLEGGTEAFF

v_call: TRBV5-1
d_call: TRBD1
clone_size: .
j_call: TRBJ2-1
cdr3_nt: TGCGCCAGCAGCTCGGGACAGATATACAATGAGCAGTTCTTC
cdr3_aa: CASSSGQIYNEQFF

v_call: TRBV6-1
d_call: .
clone_size: .
j_call: TRBJ1-1
cdr3_nt: TGTGCCAGCAGTGTGGAGAGAAGCAGCACTGAAGCTTTCTTT
cdr3_aa: CASSVERSSTEAFF

v_call: TRBV27
d_call: .
clone_size: .
j_call: TRBJ1-1
cdr3_nt: TGTGCCAGCAGGCCAGGGATGTTTCTGAGCACTGAAGCTTTCTTT
cdr3_aa: CASRPGMFLSTEAFF

v_call: TRBV5-6
d_call: TRBD1
clone_size: .
j_call: TRBJ2-5
cdr3_nt: TGTGCCAGCAGCTTCCTCCGGACAGGGGGAAAAGAGACCCAGTACTTC
cdr3_aa: CASSFLRTGGKETQYF

v_call: TRBV6-1
d_call: .
clone_size: many
j_call: TRBJ1-4
cdr3_nt: TGTGCCAGCAGTGAATCGGGGGGCAGGGGTAACGAAAAACTGTTTTTT
cdr3_aa: CASSESGGRGNEKLFF

v_call: TRBV28
d_call: TRBD1
clone_size: once
j_call: TRBJ2-3
cdr3_nt: TGTGCCAGCAGTTACGGACAGGGGGCCACAGATACGCAGTATTTT
cdr3_aa: CASSYGQGATDTQYF

v_call: TRBV9
d_call: TRBD2
clone_size: .
j_call: TRBJ2-3
cdr3_nt: TGTGCCAGCAGCGTAGCCGGGGGGGGTGGGACAGATACGCAGTATTTT
cdr3_aa: CASSVAGGGGTDTQYF

v_call: TRBV9
d_call: .
clone_size: .
j_call: TRBJ2-6
cdr3_nt: TGTGCCAGCAGCACCCGGGGATCTGGGGCCAACGTCCTGACTTTC
cdr3_aa: CASSTRGSGANVLTF

v_call: TRBV7-3
d_call: .
clone_size: .
j_call: TRBJ1-2
cdr3_nt: TGTGCCAGCAGCCCTATTGGGGGTAGCGGCTATGGCTACACCTTC
cdr3_aa: CASSPIGGSGYGYTF

v_call: TRBV28
d_call: TRBD2
clone_size: few
j_call: TRBJ2-7
cdr3_nt: TGTGCCAGCAGTGAGAGCGGGGGAACCTACGAGCAGTACTTC
cdr3_aa: CASSESGGTYEQYF

v_call: TRBV6-6
d_call: TRBD1
clone_size: once
j_call: TRBJ1-3
cdr3_nt: TGTGCCAGCAGTCTACAGGGGCAGGAAAACACCATATATTTT
cdr3_aa: CASSLQGQENTIYF

v_call: TRBV5-6
d_call: TRBD1
clone_size: .
j_call: TRBJ2-2
cdr3_nt: TGTGCCAGCAGAACAACCCCCTACAGGGGTGGGACCGGGGAGCTGTTTTTT
cdr3_aa: CASRTTPYRGGTGELFF

v_call: TRBV16
d_call: .
clone_size: .
j_call: TRBJ1-5
cdr3_nt: TGTGCCAGCAGCCAACGCGGGGGGGCAGTACAGCCCCAGCATTTT
cdr3_aa: CASSQRGGAVQPQHF

v_call: TRBV29-1
d_call: .
clone_size: .
j_call: TRBJ1-1
cdr3_nt: TGCAGCGTTACCCCAGAACGTGGGAACACTGAAGCTTTCTTT
cdr3_aa: CSVTPERGNTEAFF

v_call: TRBV6-5
d_call: .
clone_size: .
j_call: TRBJ1-1
cdr3_nt: TGTGCCAGCAGTTTGGACGGAGGGAACACTGAAGCTTTCTTT
cdr3_aa: CASSLDGGNTEAFF

v_call: TRBV7-9
d_call: .
clone_size: .
j_call: TRBJ1-1
cdr3_nt: TGTGCCAGCAGCGGTGAAGGAGCGGGGAGGAGGGACACTGAAGCTTTCTTT
cdr3_aa: CASSGEGAGRRDTEAFF

v_call: TRBV6-1
d_call: .
clone_size: .
j_call: TRBJ2-3
cdr3_nt: TGTGCCAGCAGTGAAGTTAACACAGATACGCAGTATTTT
cdr3_aa: CASSEVNTDTQYF

v_call: TRBV7-8
d_call: TRBD2
clone_size: once
j_call: TRBJ2-1
cdr3_nt: TGTGCCAGCACCGCACGTGGGACGACTAGCGGGGATGACAATGAGCAGTTCTTC
cdr3_aa: CASTARGTTSGDDNEQFF

v_call: TRBV27
d_call: TRBD2
clone_size: .
j_call: TRBJ2-3
cdr3_nt: TGTGCCAGCAACCCTCGAAGCGGGGGGGCCGGAGATACGCAGTATTTT
cdr3_aa: CASNPRSGGAGDTQYF

v_call: TRBV7-8
d_call: .
clone_size: .
j_call: TRBJ1-1
cdr3_nt: TGTGCCAGCAGCCACATTAGCGGTGGATTCGGGGACACTGAAGCTTTCTTT
cdr3_aa: CASSHISGGFGDTEAFF

v_call: TRBV4-2
d_call: .
clone_size: few
j_call: TRBJ1-3
cdr3_nt: TGTGCCAGCAGCCAAGATCTGGCCAGCGTCTCTGGAAACACCATATATTTT
cdr3_aa: CASSQDLASVSGNTIYF

v_call: TRBV6-1
d_call: .
clone_size: .
j_call: TRBJ1-2
cdr3_nt: TGTGCCAGCAGTGTCGATCCGGGACAAGGCTATGGCTACACCTTC
cdr3_aa: CASSVDPGQGYGYTF

v_call: TRBV2
d_call: .
clone_size: few
j_call: TRBJ1-1
cdr3_nt: TGTGCCAGCAGTGAACAGAAGAACACTGAAGCTTTCTTT
cdr3_aa: CASSEQKNTEAFF

v_call: TRBV6-5
d_call: .
clone_size: .
j_call: TRBJ1-5
cdr3_nt: TGTGCCAGCAGCAAAAACAGGGATCAGCCCCAGCATTTT
cdr3_aa: CASSKNRDQPQHF

v_call: TRBV2
d_call: .
clone_size: .
j_call: TRBJ1-6
cdr3_nt: TGTACCAGCAGTCTGGGAGCCAGTATCCTCCACTTT
cdr3_aa: CTSSLGASILHF

v_call: TRBV25-1
d_call: .
clone_size: .
j_call: TRBJ2-7
cdr3_nt: TGTGCCAGCAGTGAATTTAGAGGGCCTTCCTACGAGCAGTACTTC
cdr3_aa: CASSEFRGPSYEQYF

v_call: TRBV2
d_call: TRBD1
clone_size: once
j_call: TRBJ2-3
cdr3_nt: TGTGCCAGCAGTGTGGACAGGTCTAGCACAGATACGCAGTATTTT
cdr3_aa: CASSVDRSSTDTQYF

v_call: TRBV2
d_call: .
clone_size: few
j_call: TRBJ1-2
cdr3_nt: TGTGCCAGCAGTGAGGTCGAGACAGCTTATGGCTACACCTTC
cdr3_aa: CASSEVETAYGYTF

v_call: TRBV7-9
d_call: .
clone_size: .
j_call: TRBJ1-4
cdr3_nt: TGTGCCAGCAGCTTGGGCAGCAGGAATAAAAAACTGTTTTTT
cdr3_aa: CASSLGSRNKKLFF

v_call: TRBV13
d_call: .
clone_size: .
j_call: TRBJ1-1
cdr3_nt: TGTGCCAGCAGCCTACTTAAGACTGAAGCTTTCTTT
cdr3_aa: CASSLLKTEAFF

v_call: TRBV5-1
d_call: .
clone_size: .
j_call: TRBJ1-1
cdr3_nt: TGCGCCAGCAGCTTGGTTCAGATGAACACTGAAGCTTTCTTT
cdr3_aa: CASSLVQMNTEAFF

v_call: TRBV4-1
d_call: TRBD1
clone_size: once
j_call: TRBJ2-3
cdr3_nt: TGCGCCAGCAGCCAACGGACAGGGGGTATGGCAGATACGCAGTATTTT
cdr3_aa: CASSQRTGGMADTQYF

v_call: TRBV28
d_call: .
clone_size: .
j_call: TRBJ1-2
cdr3_nt: TGTGCCAGCAGCCCCCAGGGGAACTATGGCTACACCTTC
cdr3_aa: CASSPQGNYGYTF

v_call: TRBV19
d_call: .
clone_size: .
j_call: TRBJ2-3
cdr3_nt: TGTGCCAGTACCCTAGGAGATACGCAGTATTTT
cdr3_aa: CASTLGDTQYF

v_call: TRBV4-1
d_call: .
clone_size: .
j_call: TRBJ1-2
cdr3_nt: TGCGCCAGCAGCCAGACGAAAACAGCATCTAACTATGGCTACACCTTC
cdr3_aa: CASSQTKTASNYGYTF

v_call: TRBV5-4
d_call: TRBD1
clone_size: .
j_call: TRBJ1-6
cdr3_nt: TGTGCCAGCAGCTTGGGGTCAGGGGGGACTTCTTCACCCCTCCACTTT
cdr3_aa: CASSLGSGGTSSPLHF

v_call: TRBV4-2
d_call: TRBD1
clone_size: once
j_call: TRBJ1-1
cdr3_nt: TGTGCCAGCAGCCAAAGTCAGGGGGCGGTGAACACTGAAGCTTTCTTT
cdr3_aa: CASSQSQGAVNTEAFF

v_call: TRBV29-1
d_call: TRBD2
clone_size: .
j_call: TRBJ2-3
cdr3_nt: TGCAGCGTCGCAGCGGGGCTAGCGGAAAGCACAGATACGCAGTATTTT
cdr3_aa: CSVAAGLAESTDTQYF

v_call: TRBV7-8
d_call: .
clone_size: few
j_call: TRBJ1-4
cdr3_nt: TGTGCCAGCAGCTTAGCCGAGGTTAATGAAAAACTGTTTTTT
cdr3_aa: CASSLAEVNEKLFF

v_call: TRBV19
d_call: TRBD1
clone_size: .
j_call: TRBJ1-1
cdr3_nt: TGTGCCAGTAGTATAATGGGACAGTCTGAAGCTTTCTTT
cdr3_aa: CASSIMGQSEAFF

v_call: TRBV11-2
d_call: .
clone_size: .
j_call: TRBJ1-2
cdr3_nt: TGTGCCAGCAGCCATCCTGCCACGCCGACTTTGGACTATGGCTACACCTTC
cdr3_aa: CASSHPATPTLDYGYTF

v_call: TRBV6-5
d_call: .
clone_size: .
j_call: TRBJ2-3
cdr3_nt: TGTGCCAGCAGTTACTCGCCTAGCGGCACAGATACGCAGTATTTT
cdr3_aa: CASSYSPSGTDTQYF

v_call: TRBV19
d_call: .
clone_size: .
j_call: TRBJ1-1
cdr3_nt: TGTGCCAGTAAATGGAGGGGCGACAGGAACACTGAAGCTTTCTTT
cdr3_aa: CASKWRGDRNTEAFF

v_call: TRBV5-4
d_call: TRBD1
clone_size: .
j_call: TRBJ1-2
cdr3_nt: TGTGCCAGCACCGGGGGAGGACAGGGTCCGCCTAACTATGGCTACACCTTC
cdr3_aa: CASTGGGQGPPNYGYTF

v_call: TRBV5-1
d_call: TRBD2
clone_size: few
j_call: TRBJ2-7
cdr3_nt: TGCGCCAGCAGCTTGGCCCAGCCCGCTCTCAAGACTAGCGGCACTTACGAGCAGTACTTC
cdr3_aa: CASSLAQPALKTSGTYEQYF

v_call: TRBV6-1
d_call: TRBD1
clone_size: .
j_call: TRBJ1-5
cdr3_nt: TGTGCCAGCAGTGAATGGGACAGGTCTAATCAGCCCCAGCATTTT
cdr3_aa: CASSEWDRSNQPQHF

v_call: TRBV27
d_call: .
clone_size: .
j_call: TRBJ1-5
cdr3_nt: TGTGCCAGCAGTTTACTCGGGAGCGAGCAGCCCCAGCATTTT
cdr3_aa: CASSLLGSEQPQHF

v_call: TRBV5-6
d_call: .
clone_size: .
j_call: TRBJ2-1
cdr3_nt: TGTGCCAGCAGCTTGCGCGTGGACAGCATTCGCAATGAGCAGTTCTTC
cdr3_aa: CASSLRVDSIRNEQFF